These T cell receptor beta chains were read from a single sample in a study of T cells in Graves' hyperthyroidism and ophthalmopathy. TCRdb recomputed calls from the multiplex PCR reads with MiXCR, one row per CDR3 protein. Among 600,000 to 650,000 distinct CDR3 sequences listed, roughly 20% were seen once. What was sequenced was blood. These receptors all stem from a man aged 25-40 years with Graves' ophthalmopathy. Each CDR3 is given with its conserved first and last residue. A D gene is named only where the DNA matches it firmly. Size is omitted from some rows. Given values are once, few, many or a class for expanded clones.

TRBJ2-7 | TRBD2 | few | TRBV6-1 | TGTGCCAGCAGCTCCCCGGGAGGGCCGAGTGGAGACGAGCAGTACTTC | CASSSPGGPSGDEQYF
TRBJ2-7 | TRBD2 | - | TRBV6-1 | TGTGCCAGCAGTTCCTCTCACGGTAGCGGGAGGCCCTACGAGCAGTACTTC | CASSSSHGSGRPYEQYF
TRBJ2-1 | - | many | TRBV7-9 | TGTGCCAGCACTAGACCCGGGACCGAAAGGGAAGTCTCCTACAATGAGCAGTTCTTC | CASTRPGTEREVSYNEQFF
TRBJ2-1 | - | few | TRBV5-1 | TGCGCCAGCAGCGCTTCTACCCTCAATGAGCAGTTCTTC | CASSASTLNEQFF
TRBJ2-5 | TRBD1 | many | TRBV12-3/TRBV12-4 | TGTGCCAGCAGTTCCCCGACAGGGGGCTTAGAGACCCAGTACTTC | CASSSPTGGLETQYF
TRBJ2-3 | TRBD1 | - | TRBV7-2 | TGTGCCAGCAGCTTAGCCCCAGGGGGCGCTGGCACAGATACGCAGTATTTT | CASSLAPGGAGTDTQYF
TRBJ1-1 | TRBD1 | - | TRBV5-5 | TGTGCCAGCAGCTTCGGGACAGGGAGTACTGAAGCTTTCTTT | CASSFGTGSTEAFF
TRBJ2-1 | TRBD1 | many | TRBV11-2 | TGTGCCAGCAGCTTAGCTTCCGGGACAGGGTTCAATGAGCAGTTCTTC | CASSLASGTGFNEQFF
TRBJ2-2 | - | few | TRBV30 | TGTGCCTGGAAGGGGGGGAGGGCCTACACCGGGGAGCTGTTTTTT | CAWKGGRAYTGELFF
TRBJ2-2 | - | many | TRBV6-4 | TGTGCCAGCAGTGACTCGAGCCGGGCGTTAGGCACCGGGGAGCTGTTTTTT | CASSDSSRALGTGELFF
TRBJ1-1 | - | - | TRBV6-2/TRBV6-3 | TGTGCCAGCAGGCAGGGTTATGAAGCTTTCTTT | CASRQGYEAFF
TRBJ2-1 | - | many | TRBV30 | TGTGCCGGAAGGGAGGGCAGGGGTTCCTACAATGAGCAGTTCTTC | CAGREGRGSYNEQFF
TRBJ2-2 | TRBD2 | few | TRBV7-9 | TGTGCCAGCAGCTTCGGACTAGCGGGAGTCCCAGGCGACACCGGGGAGCTGTTTTTT | CASSFGLAGVPGDTGELFF
TRBJ1-1 | TRBD1 | many | TRBV12-3/TRBV12-4 | TGTGCCAGCAGTTTAGGGACAGGGATGACTGAAGCTTTCTTT | CASSLGTGMTEAFF
TRBJ2-1 | - | - | TRBV5-1 | TGCGCCAGCAGCTTGTCTTCCGGGAGTCGGAACAATGAGCAGTTCTTC | CASSLSSGSRNNEQFF
TRBJ2-1 | TRBD1 | few | TRBV6-1 | TGTGCCAGCAGTGGGACACAGGGGGCCATCTACAATGAGCAGTTCTTC | CASSGTQGAIYNEQFF
TRBJ2-3 | - | - | TRBV20-1 | TGCAGTCAATGGGACTTCGATCCAGATACGCAGTATTTT | CSQWDFDPDTQYF
TRBJ2-1 | TRBD2 | - | TRBV6-2/TRBV6-3 | TGTGCCAGCAGTTACTCCTCCGGGGGGACTAGCATTTTTTATGAGCAGTTCTTC | CASSYSSGGTSIFYEQFF
TRBJ2-7 | TRBD1 | few | TRBV28 | TGTGCCAGCAGTTTATTTACGACAGGGAACTACGAGCAGTACTTC | CASSLFTTGNYEQYF
TRBJ2-2 | TRBD2 | few | TRBV5-1 | TGCGCCAGCAGCAGCGGGAGGGCCTCCACCGGGGAGCTGTTTTTT | CASSSGRASTGELFF
TRBJ2-3 | - | many | TRBV27 | TGTGCCAGCAGTTTGGGACCGAACACAGATACGCAGTATTTT | CASSLGPNTDTQYF
TRBJ2-2 | - | - | TRBV5-6 | TGTGCCAGCAGCTTGGAGGGGCTGGGACCCGGGGAGCTGTTTTTT | CASSLEGLGPGELFF
TRBJ2-5 | TRBD1 | - | TRBV20-1 | TGCAGTGCTTCCCCACGTAGGAGCCTAGGACAGGCTCAAGAGACCCAGTACTTC | CSASPRRSLGQAQETQYF
TRBJ2-1 | - | - | TRBV20-1 | TGCAGTGCTAGAACGACGTACTACAATGAGCAGTTCTTC | CSARTTYYNEQFF
TRBJ1-4 | - | - | TRBV6-2/TRBV6-3 | TGTGCCAGCAGTCAAAGCTTCCTTACAACTAATGAAAAACTGTTTTTT | CASSQSFLTTNEKLFF
TRBJ2-7 | - | many | TRBV7-2 | TGTGCCAGCAGCTTATTGAAGGGAGTACTCTACGAGCAGTACTTC | CASSLLKGVLYEQYF
TRBJ2-1 | - | many | TRBV30 | TGTGCCTGGAGTGTACGCCCAAACAATGAGCAGTTCTTC | CAWSVRPNNEQFF
TRBJ2-7 | TRBD1 | few | TRBV4-3 | TGCGCCAGCAGCCCCATGCCCGGGACAGATGAGCAGTACTTC | CASSPMPGTDEQYF
TRBJ2-7 | - | - | TRBV20-1 | TGCAGTGCTATCGGAATTAGTACCTACGAGCAGTACTTC | CSAIGISTYEQYF
TRBJ2-2 | TRBD2 | - | TRBV11-3 | TGTGCCAGCACCCTCGTGAGGGGTGCCAGCGGGAAGAACACCGGGGAGCTGTTTTTT | CASTLVRGASGKNTGELFF
TRBJ1-6 | - | - | TRBV20-1 | TGCAGCGCCCTTTATTCACCCCTCCACTTT | CSALYSPLHF
TRBJ1-1 | - | many | TRBV10-3 | TGTGCCATCAGCGCACAGAGGCTGGGGTTGAACACTGAAGCTTTCTTT | CAISAQRLGLNTEAFF
TRBJ2-7 | TRBD2 | - | TRBV28 | TGTGCCAGCGGCGGGAGCAGCACCACCCGATACGAGCAGTACTTC | CASGGSSTTRYEQYF
TRBJ2-3 | - | many | TRBV11-2 | TGTGCCAGCAGCTTAAATACGGGCTTGCCCACAGATACGCAGTATTTT | CASSLNTGLPTDTQYF
TRBJ2-7 | TRBD1 | - | TRBV30 | TGTGCCTGGAGTGACAGGGGGCTCACCTACGAGCAGTACTTC | CAWSDRGLTYEQYF